A selection of T cell receptor beta chains follows, all from one sample in a study of shared clonotypes between healthy human individuals. The table came from immunoSEQ multiplex PCR; TCRdb's copy has only in-frame clones and leaves some out. The sample has 450,000 to 500,000 clones; 65% to 80% are singletons. Source material: PBMCs. These receptors were obtained from a woman between 40 and 55 years old in good health. Some clones in this sample may be carry-over from other donors' samples. CDR3s include the opening cysteine and the closing phenylalanine or tryptophan. Each record gives: V gene, D gene, J gene, clone size, CDR3 protein, CDR3 DNA. The D gene is left open where the match is weak. Expanded clones get a size class; other rows say once, few or many, or leave the size out.

>TRBV6-5|-|TRBJ1-1|-
CASSTPGRPGTEAFF
TGTGCCAGCAGTACCCCGGGACGCCCGGGCACTGAAGCTTTCTTT
>TRBV7-9|TRBD2|TRBJ2-5|-
CASSPSGETQYF
TGTGCCAGCAGCCCTAGCGGGGAGACCCAGTACTTC
>TRBV19|-|TRBJ2-7|few
CATSRDSSSYEQYF
TGTGCCACTAGCCGGGACTCCAGCTCCTACGAGCAGTACTTC
>TRBV18|-|TRBJ1-3|-
CASSQGQGWASGNTIYF
TGTGCCAGCTCACAGGGCCAAGGCTGGGCCTCTGGAAACACCATATATTTT
>TRBV28|TRBD1|TRBJ2-1|-
CASRLSQGVYNEQFF
TGTGCCAGCAGATTATCACAGGGGGTATACAATGAGCAGTTCTTC
>TRBV6-6|TRBD2|TRBJ2-7|-
CASSPWTSSYEQYF
TGTGCCAGCAGCCCCTGGACTAGCTCCTACGAGCAGTACTTC
>TRBV5-8|-|TRBJ2-1|-
CASFGTTYNEQFF
TGTGCCAGCTTTGGGACCACCTACAATGAGCAGTTCTTC
>TRBV5-1|-|TRBJ2-1|-
CASSLESPGGSYNEQFF
TGCGCCAGCAGCTTGGAATCTCCTGGCGGCTCCTACAATGAGCAGTTCTTC
>TRBV6-1|-|TRBJ1-2|-
CASTPGNDGYGYTF
TGTGCCAGCACCCCCGGAAATGACGGCTATGGCTACACCTTC
>TRBV11-2|-|TRBJ2-1|-
CASSLGGYYNEQFF
TGTGCCAGCAGCTTAGGGGGTTACTACAATGAGCAGTTCTTC
>TRBV5-5|-|TRBJ2-7|-
CASSLNPTGYEQYF
TGTGCCAGCAGCTTGAACCCGACAGGCTACGAGCAGTACTTC
>TRBV28|-|TRBJ1-2|many
CASSLYQDFGYTF
TGTGCCAGCAGTTTATATCAAGATTTTGGCTACACCTTC
>TRBV2|TRBD2|TRBJ2-2|-
CASSEATGRTGELFF
TGTGCCAGCAGTGAAGCTACCGGGAGGACCGGGGAGCTGTTTTTT
>TRBV30|-|TRBJ2-2|-
CAGRYTGELFF
TGTGCCGGGAGATACACCGGGGAGCTGTTTTTT
>TRBV5-5|TRBD1|TRBJ2-5|-
CASSYLQGAYQETQYF
TGTGCCAGCAGCTACCTACAGGGGGCGTACCAAGAGACCCAGTACTTC
>TRBV4-2|-|TRBJ2-1|-
CASSQDLEYNEQFF
TGTGCCAGCAGCCAAGATTTAGAGTACAATGAGCAGTTCTTC
>TRBV6-1|TRBD1|TRBJ1-2|few
CASSDTGQGLRGYTF
TGTGCCAGCAGTGATACGGGACAGGGTTTAAGAGGCTACACCTTC
>TRBV5-1|-|TRBJ2-7|-
CASSLEQGPRYEQYF
TGCGCCAGCAGCTTGGAACAGGGACCCCGATACGAGCAGTACTTC
>TRBV5-1|TRBD2|TRBJ2-2|-
CASSLEPSGSTGELFF
TGCGCCAGCAGCTTGGAGCCTAGCGGGAGCACCGGGGAGCTGTTTTTT
>TRBV5-1|TRBD1|TRBJ1-4|-
CASSFGDRNEKLFF
TGCGCCAGCAGCTTCGGGGACAGAAATGAAAAACTGTTTTTT
>TRBV30|-|TRBJ1-2|-
CAWSHYYGYTF
TGTGCCTGGAGCCATTACTATGGCTACACCTTC
>TRBV4-2|-|TRBJ1-1|few
CASSQDLQREAFF
TGTGCCAGCAGCCAAGATCTACAGAGAGAAGCTTTCTTT
>TRBV7-3|-|TRBJ2-1|-
CASSLTGGIYNEQFF
TGTGCCAGCAGCCTCACGGGCGGGATCTACAATGAGCAGTTCTTC
>TRBV5-4|-|TRBJ2-1|-
CASSLMEGGQFF
TGTGCCAGCAGCTTGATGGAGGGGGGGCAGTTCTTC
>TRBV7-2|-|TRBJ2-7|-
CASSLSAGLVNEQYF
TGTGCCAGCAGCTTGTCGGCAGGGCTTGTCAACGAGCAGTACTTC
>TRBV30|TRBD1|TRBJ2-4|-
CAWGTAAKNIQYF
TGTGCCTGGGGGACAGCAGCCAAAAACATTCAGTACTTC
>TRBV7-2|-|TRBJ2-2|-
CASSLRMGGELFF
TGTGCCAGCAGCTTACGTATGGGCGGGGAGCTGTTTTTT
>TRBV5-1|-|TRBJ2-7|-
CASNRGGQTYEQYF
TGCGCCAGCAACCGAGGGGGGCAGACCTACGAGCAGTACTTC
>TRBV7-9|-|TRBJ1-4|-
CASTWMGEKLFF
TGTGCCAGCACGTGGATGGGTGAAAAACTGTTTTTT
>TRBV5-1|TRBD1|TRBJ2-2|-
CASSLTGQGTGELFF
TGCGCCAGCAGCCTCACGGGACAGGGGACCGGGGAGCTGTTTTTT
>TRBV14|TRBD2|TRBJ2-7|-
CASSQRPTSGGVSEQYF
TGTGCCAGCAGCCAGCGCCCGACTAGCGGGGGGGTGAGCGAGCAGTACTTC
>TRBV2|-|TRBJ2-7|-
CASSGRSGLAGEQYF
TGTGCCAGCAGTGGAAGGTCAGGGCTAGCTGGCGAGCAGTACTTC
>TRBV25-1|-|TRBJ1-2|-
CASSLGTHYGYTF
TGTGCCAGCAGCCTCGGGACACACTATGGCTACACCTTC
>TRBV4-1|-|TRBJ2-7|-
CASSQPGGGYEQYF
TGCGCCAGCAGCCAGCCCGGGGGAGGATACGAGCAGTACTTC
>TRBV30|TRBD2|TRBJ2-1|-
CAWSASGTRGNEQFF
TGTGCCTGGAGTGCTTCCGGGACTAGGGGGAATGAGCAGTTCTTC
>TRBV4-2|TRBD2|TRBJ2-5|-
CASSQPRTSGEETQYF
TGTGCCAGCAGCCAACCCAGGACTAGCGGGGAAGAGACCCAGTACTTC
>TRBV19|-|TRBJ1-1|-
CAPPIPAEAFF
TGTGCCCCCCCGATCCCGGCTGAAGCTTTCTTT
>TRBV7-6|-|TRBJ2-3|-
CASSLRPLTDTQYF
TGTGCCAGCAGCTTAAGGCCACTCACAGATACGCAGTATTTT
>TRBV11-3|TRBD1|TRBJ2-1|few
CASSLTGNEQFF
TGTGCCAGCAGCTTGACAGGGAATGAGCAGTTCTTC
>TRBV7-2|TRBD2|TRBJ2-1|-
CASSLGLAGVQGEQFF
TGTGCCAGCAGCTTAGGACTAGCGGGAGTGCAGGGTGAGCAGTTCTTC
>TRBV7-9|TRBD2|TRBJ2-3|-
CASGLAGEDTQYF
TGTGCCAGCGGACTAGCGGGAGAAGATACGCAGTATTTT
>TRBV6-6|TRBD2|TRBJ2-7|-
CASSYSPPSGSSEQYF
TGTGCCAGCAGTTACTCTCCCCCTAGCGGGAGTTCCGAGCAGTACTTC
>TRBV2|TRBD2|TRBJ2-7|-
CASRGTSGRSGEQYF
TGTGCCAGCAGAGGGACTAGCGGGAGGTCAGGGGAGCAGTACTTC
>TRBV5-1|-|TRBJ1-1|once
CASTTSTNTEAFF
TGCGCCAGCACCACCTCAACGAACACTGAAGCTTTCTTT
>TRBV19|-|TRBJ2-2|few
CASSIGPGDGELFF
TGTGCCAGTAGTATAGGGCCAGGGGACGGGGAGCTGTTTTTT
>TRBV27|-|TRBJ1-4|-
CASSLRLTSTNEKLFF
TGTGCCAGCAGTTTAAGACTCACGTCAACTAATGAAAAACTGTTTTTT
>TRBV10-3|-|TRBJ2-2|-
CAISALGGGSTGELFF
TGTGCCATCAGTGCTCTTGGGGGCGGTTCGACCGGGGAGCTGTTTTTT
>TRBV6-6|-|TRBJ1-5|-
CASSYQGTNQPQHF
TGTGCCAGCAGTTATCAGGGGACCAATCAGCCCCAGCATTTT
>TRBV18|TRBD1|TRBJ2-2|-
CASSPRDSNTGELFF
TGTGCCAGCTCACCCCGGGACAGCAACACCGGGGAGCTGTTTTTT
>TRBV28|-|TRBJ1-2|-
CASSVHDMVGYTF
TGTGCCAGCAGTGTCCACGACATGGTTGGCTACACCTTC
>TRBV18|-|TRBJ1-1|few
CASSPLVRETEAFF
TGTGCCAGCTCACCACTCGTTCGGGAGACCGAAGCTTTCTTT
>TRBV5-1|TRBD2|TRBJ2-5|-
CASSPGGLADYQETQYF
TGCGCCAGCAGCCCCGGAGGGCTAGCGGACTACCAAGAGACCCAGTACTTC
>TRBV2|-|TRBJ1-3|-
CASSSYQGLSGNTIYF
TGTGCCAGCAGTTCCTACCAGGGGCTCTCTGGAAACACCATATATTTT
>TRBV7-2|-|TRBJ2-7|-
CASSLVGLASSYEQYF
TGTGCCAGCAGCTTAGTTGGGCTAGCGAGCTCCTACGAGCAGTACTTC
>TRBV29-1|TRBD2|TRBJ2-3|-
CSVGSLAGGADTQYF
TGCAGCGTCGGGTCTCTAGCGGGAGGAGCAGATACGCAGTATTTT
>TRBV11-2|-|TRBJ1-2|-
CASSSGLYSSGYTF
TGTGCCAGCAGCTCAGGGCTCTACAGCTCTGGCTACACCTTC
>TRBV4-2|-|TRBJ1-6|-
CASSFRGDNSPLHF
TGTGCCAGCAGCTTCAGGGGTGATAATTCACCCCTCCACTTT
>TRBV7-7|-|TRBJ2-5|-
CASSLAGSEGTQYF
TGTGCCAGCAGCTTAGCGGGCAGCGAGGGGACCCAGTACTTC
>TRBV18|-|TRBJ2-1|-
CASSVHNEQFF
TGTGCCAGCTCGGTCCACAATGAGCAGTTCTTC
>TRBV5-5|-|TRBJ1-3|-
CASSPGAGNTIYF
TGTGCCAGCAGCCCAGGGGCGGGAAACACCATATATTTT